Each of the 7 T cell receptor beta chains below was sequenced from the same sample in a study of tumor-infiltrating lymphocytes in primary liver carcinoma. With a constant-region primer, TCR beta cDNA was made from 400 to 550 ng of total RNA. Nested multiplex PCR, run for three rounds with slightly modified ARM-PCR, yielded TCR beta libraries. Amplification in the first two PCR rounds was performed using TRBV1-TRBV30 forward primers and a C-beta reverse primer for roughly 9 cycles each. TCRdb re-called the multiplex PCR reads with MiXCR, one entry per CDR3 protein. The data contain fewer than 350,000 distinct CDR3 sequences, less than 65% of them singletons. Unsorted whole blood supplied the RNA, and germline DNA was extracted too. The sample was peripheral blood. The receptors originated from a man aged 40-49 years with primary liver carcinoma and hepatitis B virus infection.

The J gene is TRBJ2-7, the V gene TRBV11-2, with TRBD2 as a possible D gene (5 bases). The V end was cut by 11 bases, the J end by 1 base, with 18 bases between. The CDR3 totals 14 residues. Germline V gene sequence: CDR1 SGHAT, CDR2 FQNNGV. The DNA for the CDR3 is TGTGCCGGTAGCTTAGAGGGAACATCCTACGAGCAGTACTTC. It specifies CAGSLEGTSYEQYF.

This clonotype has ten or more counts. CDR3 coding DNA: TGTGCCAGCAGTTTTGGTGGGGGCTATGGCTACACCTTC. Translation: CASSFGGGYGYTF. J is TRBJ1-2 and V is TRBV12-3 or TRBV12-4; the D gene is possibly TRBD1 (5 bases). This CDR3 spans 13 amino acids. The ends were cut back, 3 bases at V and 4 bases at J, with 9 bases in the middle.

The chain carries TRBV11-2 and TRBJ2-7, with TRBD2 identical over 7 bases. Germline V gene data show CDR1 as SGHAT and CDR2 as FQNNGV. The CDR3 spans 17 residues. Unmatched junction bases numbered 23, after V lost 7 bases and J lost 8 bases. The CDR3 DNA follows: TGTGCCAGCATTCTAGTGGAAGGAGCGGGAAGTGAATACAAGCAGTACTTC. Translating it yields CASILVEGAGSEYKQYF.

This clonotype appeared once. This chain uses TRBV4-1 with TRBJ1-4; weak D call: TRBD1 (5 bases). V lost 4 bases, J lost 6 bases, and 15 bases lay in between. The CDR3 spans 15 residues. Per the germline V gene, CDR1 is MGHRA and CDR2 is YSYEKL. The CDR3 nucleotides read TGCGCCAGCAGCCGCGACAGCCGATGTGATGAAAAACTGTTTTTT. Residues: CASSRDSRCDEKLFF.

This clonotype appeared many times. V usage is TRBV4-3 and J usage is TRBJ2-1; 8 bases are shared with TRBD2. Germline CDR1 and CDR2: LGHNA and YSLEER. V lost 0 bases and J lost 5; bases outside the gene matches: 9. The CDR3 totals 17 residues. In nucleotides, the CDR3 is TGCGCCAGCAGCCAAGATTTGGGTAGCGGGAACCACAATGAGCAGTTCTTC. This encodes CASSQDLGSGNHNEQFF.

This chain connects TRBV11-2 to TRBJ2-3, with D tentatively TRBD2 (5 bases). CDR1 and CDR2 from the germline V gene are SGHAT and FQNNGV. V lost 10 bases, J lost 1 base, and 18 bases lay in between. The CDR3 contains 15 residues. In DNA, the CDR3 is TGTGCCACCGGCACAAGCGGACTCGGCACAGATACGCAGTATTTT. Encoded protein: CATGTSGLGTDTQYF.

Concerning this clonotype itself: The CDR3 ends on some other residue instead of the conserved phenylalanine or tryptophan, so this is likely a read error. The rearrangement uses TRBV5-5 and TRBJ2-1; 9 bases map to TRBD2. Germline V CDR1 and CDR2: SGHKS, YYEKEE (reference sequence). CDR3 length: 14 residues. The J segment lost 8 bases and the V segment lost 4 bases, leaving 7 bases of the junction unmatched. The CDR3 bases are TGTGCCAGCAGCCTGTTAGGACTAGCGTATGAGCAGTTCCTC. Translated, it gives CASSLLGLAYEQFL.